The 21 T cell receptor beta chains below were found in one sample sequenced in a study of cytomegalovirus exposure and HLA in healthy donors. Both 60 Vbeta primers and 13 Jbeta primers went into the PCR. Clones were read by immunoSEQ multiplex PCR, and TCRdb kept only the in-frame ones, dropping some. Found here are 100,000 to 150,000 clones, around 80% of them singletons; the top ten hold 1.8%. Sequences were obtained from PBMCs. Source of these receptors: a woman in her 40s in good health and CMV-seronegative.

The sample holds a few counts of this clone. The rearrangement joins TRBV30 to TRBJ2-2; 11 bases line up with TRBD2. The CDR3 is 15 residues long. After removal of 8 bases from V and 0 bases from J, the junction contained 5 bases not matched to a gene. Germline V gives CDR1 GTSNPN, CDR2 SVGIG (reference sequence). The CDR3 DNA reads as TGTGCCCTGGGACTAGCGGAGACGAACACCGGGGAGCTGTTTTTT. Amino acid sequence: CALGLAETNTGELFF.

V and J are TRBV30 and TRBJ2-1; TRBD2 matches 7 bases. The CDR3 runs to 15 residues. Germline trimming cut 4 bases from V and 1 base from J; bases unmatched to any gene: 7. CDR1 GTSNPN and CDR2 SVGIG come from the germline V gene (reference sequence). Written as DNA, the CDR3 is TGTGCCTGGACTTCAAGCGGGGCGTCCTACAATGAGCAGTTCTTC. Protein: CAWTSSGASYNEQFF. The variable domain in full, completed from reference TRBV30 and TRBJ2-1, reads SQTIHQWPATLVQPVGSPLSLECTVEGTSNPNLYWYRQAAGRGLQLLFYSVGIGQISSEVPQNLSASRPQDRQFILSSKKLLLSDSGFYLCAWTSSGASYNEQFFGPGTRLTVL.

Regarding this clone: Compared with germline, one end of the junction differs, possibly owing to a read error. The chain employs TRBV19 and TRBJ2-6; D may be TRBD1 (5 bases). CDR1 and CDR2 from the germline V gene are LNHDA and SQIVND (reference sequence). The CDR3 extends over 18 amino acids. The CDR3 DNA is TGTGCCAGTAGTATAGAGGGGCCAGGGTTCTCTGGGGCCAACGGCCTGACTTTC. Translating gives CASSIEGPGFSGANGLTF.

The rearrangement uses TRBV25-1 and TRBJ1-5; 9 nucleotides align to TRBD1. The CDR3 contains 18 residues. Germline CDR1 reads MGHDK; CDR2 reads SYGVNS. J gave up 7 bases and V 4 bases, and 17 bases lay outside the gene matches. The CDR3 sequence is CASSGAGVGTGKYQPQHF. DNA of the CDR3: TGTGCCAGCAGTGGGGCTGGTGTCGGGACAGGGAAATACCAGCCCCAGCATTTT.

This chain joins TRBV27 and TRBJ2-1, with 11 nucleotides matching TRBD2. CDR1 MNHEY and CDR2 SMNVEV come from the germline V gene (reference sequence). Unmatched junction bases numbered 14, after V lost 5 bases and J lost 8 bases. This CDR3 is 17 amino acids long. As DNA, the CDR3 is TGTGCCAGCAGTCTTTTTGGGCCGGGGACTAGCGGCGATGAGCAGTTCTTC. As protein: CASSLFGPGTSGDEQFF.

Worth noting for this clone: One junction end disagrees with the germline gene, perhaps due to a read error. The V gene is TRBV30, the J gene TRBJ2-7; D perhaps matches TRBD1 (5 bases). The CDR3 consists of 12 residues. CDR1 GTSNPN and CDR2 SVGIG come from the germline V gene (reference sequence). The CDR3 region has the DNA TGTGCCTGGAGTGGGCAGGGTTACGGGCAGTACTTC. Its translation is CAWSGQGYGQYF.

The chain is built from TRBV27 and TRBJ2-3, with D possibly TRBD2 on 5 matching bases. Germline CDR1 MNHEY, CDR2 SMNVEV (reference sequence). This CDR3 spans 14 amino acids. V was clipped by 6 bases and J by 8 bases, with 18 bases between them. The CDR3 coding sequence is TGTGCCAGCAGGGTCGGGGTAACGGACGGTACGCAGTATTTT. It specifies CASRVGVTDGTQYF.

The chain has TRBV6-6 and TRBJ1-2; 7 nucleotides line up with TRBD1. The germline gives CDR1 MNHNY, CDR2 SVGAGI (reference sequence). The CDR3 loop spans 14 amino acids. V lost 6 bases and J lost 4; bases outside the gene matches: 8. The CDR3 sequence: CASRPSGQSYGYTF. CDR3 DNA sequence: TGTGCCAGCAGGCCATCGGGACAGAGCTATGGCTACACCTTC.

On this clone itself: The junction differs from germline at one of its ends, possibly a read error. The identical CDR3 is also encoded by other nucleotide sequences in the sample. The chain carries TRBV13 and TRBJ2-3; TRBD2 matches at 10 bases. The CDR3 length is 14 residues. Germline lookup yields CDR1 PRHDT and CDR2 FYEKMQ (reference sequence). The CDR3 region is CASRPAGGADTQYF. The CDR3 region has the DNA TGCGCCAGCAGGCCAGCGGGGGGGGCAGATACGCAGTATTTT.

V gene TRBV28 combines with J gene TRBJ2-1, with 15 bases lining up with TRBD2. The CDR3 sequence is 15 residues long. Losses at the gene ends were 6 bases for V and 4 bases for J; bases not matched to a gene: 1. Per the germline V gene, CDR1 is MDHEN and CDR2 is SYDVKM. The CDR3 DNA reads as TGTGCCAGCAGGGGACTAGCGGGGGGATACAATGAGCAGTTCTTC. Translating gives CASRGLAGGYNEQFF.

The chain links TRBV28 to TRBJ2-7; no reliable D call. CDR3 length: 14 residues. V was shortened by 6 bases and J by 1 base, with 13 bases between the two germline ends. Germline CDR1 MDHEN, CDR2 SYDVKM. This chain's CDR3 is CASSILRYSYEQYF. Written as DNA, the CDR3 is TGTGCCAGCAGCATTTTGAGGTATTCCTACGAGCAGTACTTC.

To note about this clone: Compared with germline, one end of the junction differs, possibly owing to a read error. CDR3: CASSYGGSGEGNSQYF. CDR3 coding DNA: TGTGCCAGCAGTTACGGAGGTAGCGGGGAGGGAAACAGTCAGTACTTC. This chain joins TRBV6-5 and TRBJ2-4; 8 bases match TRBD2. This CDR3 comprises 16 residues. Germline loops: CDR1 MNHEY, CDR2 SVGAGI.

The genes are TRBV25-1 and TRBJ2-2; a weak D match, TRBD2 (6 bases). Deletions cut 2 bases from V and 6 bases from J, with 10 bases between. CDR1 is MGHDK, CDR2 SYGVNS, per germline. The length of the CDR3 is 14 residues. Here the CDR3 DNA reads TGTGCCAGCAGTGAAACTAGCTTGGCCGGGGAGCTGTTTTTT. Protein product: CASSETSLAGELFF.

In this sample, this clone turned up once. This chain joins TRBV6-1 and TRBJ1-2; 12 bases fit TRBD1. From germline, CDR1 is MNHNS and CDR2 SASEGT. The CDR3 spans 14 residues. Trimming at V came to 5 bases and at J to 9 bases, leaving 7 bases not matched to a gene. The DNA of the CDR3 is TGTGCCAGCAGTCGGGACAGGGGGCTAGGTAGCTACACCTTC. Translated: CASSRDRGLGSYTF.

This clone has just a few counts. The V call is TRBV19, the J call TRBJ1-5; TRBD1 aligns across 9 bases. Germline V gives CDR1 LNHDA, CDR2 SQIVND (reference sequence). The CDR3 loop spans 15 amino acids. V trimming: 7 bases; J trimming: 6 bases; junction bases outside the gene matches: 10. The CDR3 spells CASKFAGQGVQPQHF. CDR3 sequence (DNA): TGTGCCAGTAAGTTCGCGGGACAGGGTGTTCAGCCCCAGCATTTT.

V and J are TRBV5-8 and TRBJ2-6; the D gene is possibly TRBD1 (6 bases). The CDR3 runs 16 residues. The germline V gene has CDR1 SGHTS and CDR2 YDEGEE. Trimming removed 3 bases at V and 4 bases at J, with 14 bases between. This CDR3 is CASSSPGARGANVLTF. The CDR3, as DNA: TGTGCCAGCAGCTCCCCAGGGGCCAGGGGGGCCAACGTCCTGACTTTC.

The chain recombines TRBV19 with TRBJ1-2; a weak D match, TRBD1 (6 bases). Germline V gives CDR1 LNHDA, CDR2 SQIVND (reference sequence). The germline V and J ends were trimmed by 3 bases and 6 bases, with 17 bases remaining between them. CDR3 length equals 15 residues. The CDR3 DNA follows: TGTGCCAGTAGTATTAACAGGGAATTAACTAATGGCTACACCTTC. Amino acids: CASSINRELTNGYTF.

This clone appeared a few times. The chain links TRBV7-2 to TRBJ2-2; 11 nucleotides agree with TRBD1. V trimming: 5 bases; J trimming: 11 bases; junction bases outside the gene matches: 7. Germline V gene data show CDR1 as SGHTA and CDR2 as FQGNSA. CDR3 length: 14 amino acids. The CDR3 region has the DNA TGTGCCAGCAGCCTCGGACAGGGGGCGAGAGAGCTGTTTTTT. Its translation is CASSLGQGARELFF. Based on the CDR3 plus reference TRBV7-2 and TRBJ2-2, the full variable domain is GAGVSQSPSNKVTEKGKDVELRCDPISGHTALYWYRQSLGQGLEFLIYFQGNSAPDKSGLPSDRFSAERTGGSVSTLTIQRTQQEDSAVYLCASSLGQGARELFFGEGSRLTVL.

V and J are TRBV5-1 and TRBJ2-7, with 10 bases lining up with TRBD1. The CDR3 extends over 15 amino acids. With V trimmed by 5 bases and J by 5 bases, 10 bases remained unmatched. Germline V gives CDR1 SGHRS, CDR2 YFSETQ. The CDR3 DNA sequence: TGCGCCAGCAGTTATACCGGGACAGGGGTTAACGAGCAGTACTTC. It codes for CASSYTGTGVNEQYF.

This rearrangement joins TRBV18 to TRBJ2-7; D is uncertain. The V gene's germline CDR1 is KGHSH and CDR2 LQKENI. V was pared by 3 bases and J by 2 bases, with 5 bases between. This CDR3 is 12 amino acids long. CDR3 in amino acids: CASSPFTYEQYF. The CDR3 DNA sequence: TGTGCCAGCTCACCTTTTACCTACGAGCAGTACTTC. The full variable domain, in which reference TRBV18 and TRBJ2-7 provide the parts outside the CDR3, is NAGVMQNPRHLVRRRGQEARLRCSPMKGHSHVYWYRQLPEEGLKFMVYLQKENIIDESGMPKERFSAEFPKEGPSILRIQQVVRGDSAAYFCASSPFTYEQYFGPGTRLTVT.

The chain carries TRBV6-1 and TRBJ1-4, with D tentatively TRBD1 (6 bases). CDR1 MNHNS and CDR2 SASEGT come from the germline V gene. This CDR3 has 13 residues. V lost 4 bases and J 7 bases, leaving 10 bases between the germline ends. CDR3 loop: CASSVQGSEKLFF. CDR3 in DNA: TGTGCCAGCAGTGTACAGGGTAGTGAAAAACTGTTTTTT.